Below are 28 T cell receptor beta chains sequenced from a single sample in a study of blood T cell repertoires in COVID-19. Sequencing was performed with immunoSEQ multiplex PCR; in TCRdb, only in-frame clones are kept and a portion is missing. The sample consists of 180,000 or so clones, around 88% of them appearing once. Material: peripheral blood. The receptors derive from a woman in her 30s with acute or convalescent COVID-19.

The rearrangement uses TRBV5-1 and TRBJ2-7; 7 positions match TRBD1. The CDR3 covers 14 residues. V shed 5 bases and J 5 bases; nucleotides not matched to a gene: 10. Germline values: CDR1 SGHRS, CDR2 YFSETQ. CDR3 nucleotide sequence: TGCGCCAGCAGACTCACCGGGACAGCTGACGAGCAGTACTTC. Translated: CASRLTGTADEQYF.

This clone was found once. The genes are TRBV29-1 and TRBJ2-5; TRBD2 matches at 9 bases. CDR1 SQVTM and CDR2 ANQGSEA come from the germline V gene. This CDR3 spans 15 amino acids. V was pared by 4 bases and J by 5 bases, with 11 bases of the junction left unmatched. CDR3: CSVAVSGSFGETQYF. For the CDR3, the DNA is TGCAGCGTTGCAGTTAGCGGGAGCTTCGGGGAGACCCAGTACTTC.

V is TRBV27 and J is TRBJ2-7; 7 bases are a match to TRBD1. CDR1 MNHEY and CDR2 SMNVEV come from the germline V gene (reference sequence). The ends lost 5 bases at V and 2 bases at J; junction bases unmatched: 9. CDR3 size: 15 residues. The DNA for the CDR3 is TGTGCCAGCAGTACCACCGGGACAGATCCCTACGAGCAGTACTTC. Translating gives CASSTTGTDPYEQYF.

The gene calls are TRBV5-4 and TRBJ2-3, with 14 bases matching TRBD2. Germline V gene data show CDR1 as SGHNT and CDR2 as YYREEE (reference sequence). The CDR3 contains 16 residues. V lost 4 bases, J lost 6 bases, and 7 bases stayed unmatched. Written as DNA, the CDR3 is TGTGCCAGCAGCCTTTCGACTAGCGGGAGGGCCGATACGCAGTATTTT. Amino acids: CASSLSTSGRADTQYF.

The chain couples TRBV2 to TRBJ1-1; D is undetermined. Germline assignment: CDR1 SNHLY and CDR2 FYNNEI. The ends were cut back, 4 bases at V and 11 bases at J, with 11 bases in the middle. This CDR3 contains 11 residues. In DNA form, the CDR3 reads TGTGCCAGCAGTGGTTGGGAGGAGGCTTTCTTT. Translation: CASSGWEEAFF. The entire variable domain, with the rest obtained from reference TRBV2 and TRBJ1-1, is as follows: EPEVTQTPSHQVTQMGQEVILRCVPISNHLYFYWYRQILGQKVEFLVSFYNNEISEKSEIFDDQFSVERPDGSNFTLKIRSTKLEDSAMYFCASSGWEEAFFGQGTRLTVV.

This chain uses TRBV28 with TRBJ1-5, with D tentatively TRBD1 (5 bases). CDR3 length: 14 amino acids. Germline CDR1 MDHEN, CDR2 SYDVKM. The V end was cut by 6 bases, the J end by 7 bases, with 16 bases between. CDR3 in amino acids: CASRAGRHTQPQHF. In DNA, the CDR3 is TGTGCCAGCAGAGCGGGGCGGCATACACAGCCCCAGCATTTT.

The chain is built from TRBV7-8 and TRBJ1-5; 10 bases match TRBD1. Germline V gene lookup returns CDR1 SGHVS and CDR2 FQNEAQ. With 5 bases clipped from V and 8 bases from J, the junction kept 3 bases outside the gene matches. The CDR3 runs to 13 residues. The CDR3 protein is CASSRTGGEPQHF. In nucleotides, the CDR3 is TGTGCCAGCAGCCGGACAGGGGGTGAGCCCCAGCATTTT.

The chain employs TRBV10-3 and TRBJ2-1; D ambiguous. Germline CDR1 reads ENHRY; CDR2 reads SYGVKD. The V gene lost 0 bases and the J gene lost 8 bases, with 5 bases spanning the gap. This CDR3 comprises 12 residues. CDR3 coding DNA: TGTGCCATCAGTGAGTCGAGGTATGAGCAGTTCTTC. Amino acids: CAISESRYEQFF.

V usage is TRBV25-1 and J usage is TRBJ2-3; D possibly corresponds to TRBD2 (6 bases). CDR3 size: 11 residues. Germline CDR1 is MGHDK and CDR2 is SYGVNS. With 7 bases removed from V and 4 bases from J, the gap between germline ends came to 6 bases. CDR3 DNA sequence: TGTGCCAGCACTAGCGCAGATACGCAGTATTTT. This sequence encodes CASTSADTQYF.

The J gene is TRBJ1-3, the V gene TRBV28; D might be TRBD1 (6 bases). Trimming took 3 bases from V and 3 from J, leaving 15 bases between them. CDR3 size: 16 residues. Germline CDR1 is MDHEN and CDR2 is SYDVKM. CDR3 in DNA: TGTGCCAGCAGTTTTGGCATGGGGGACATTGGAAACACCATATATTTT. Amino acids: CASSFGMGDIGNTIYF.

The chain carries TRBV6-5 and TRBJ1-6; no clear D gene. The CDR3 loop spans 11 amino acids. Trimming removed 7 bases at V and 7 bases at J, with 5 bases between. CDR1 is MNHEY, CDR2 SVGAGI, per germline. CDR3 region: CASTTNSPLHF. Here the CDR3 DNA reads TGTGCCAGCACTACCAATTCACCCCTCCACTTT.

The J gene is TRBJ2-1, the V gene TRBV6-5, with no clear D. V lost 3 bases to trimming and J lost 10 bases, with 7 bases between them. The CDR3 totals 11 residues. From germline, CDR1 is MNHEY and CDR2 SVGAGI. CDR3: CASSYKSEQFF. The CDR3, as DNA: TGTGCCAGCAGTTATAAGAGCGAGCAGTTCTTC.

J is TRBJ2-2 and V is TRBV5-1; unclear D gene. CDR3 length: 16 amino acids. CDR1 SGHRS and CDR2 YFSETQ come from the germline V gene. V lost 1 base and J lost 1, with 11 bases in between. The CDR3 loop reads CASSLSPPRNTGELFF. DNA of the CDR3: TGCGCCAGCAGCTTGAGTCCGCCCAGGAACACCGGGGAGCTGTTTTTT. The full variable domain, its missing parts supplied by reference TRBV5-1 and TRBJ2-2, is KAGVTQTPRYLIKTRGQQVTLSCSPISGHRSVSWYQQTPGQGLQFLFEYFSETQRNKGNFPGRFSGRQFSNSRSEMNVSTLELGDSALYLCASSLSPPRNTGELFFGEGSRLTVL.

This clone showed up just once. The J gene is TRBJ1-4, the V gene TRBV7-9; maybe TRBD1 (5 bases). Germline lookup yields CDR1 SEHNR and CDR2 FQNEAQ (reference sequence). The CDR3 spans 15 residues. Trimming left V 4 bases short and J 3 bases short, with 12 bases between. Here the CDR3 DNA reads TGTGCCAGCAGCTCGAAGGGGTGGGCTAATGAAAAACTGTTTTTT. Amino acids: CASSSKGWANEKLFF.

V usage is TRBV7-2 and J usage is TRBJ2-7; tentatively, D is TRBD2 (6 bases). Germline CDR1 SGHTA, CDR2 FQGNSA. The CDR3 contains 15 residues. With 3 bases removed from V and 3 bases from J, the gap between germline ends came to 15 bases. The CDR3 DNA is TGTGCCAGCAGCTTGAGCATTGCGGGGAACTACGAGCAGTACTTC. Translated, it gives CASSLSIAGNYEQYF.

The rearrangement links TRBV30 to TRBJ2-1; D may be TRBD2 (5 bases). The germline V and J ends were trimmed by 3 bases and 8 bases, with 14 bases remaining between them. The CDR3 is 13 amino acids. Looked up from germline, CDR1 is GTSNPN and CDR2 is SVGIG (reference sequence). In DNA, the CDR3 is TGTGCCTGGAGCCTTAGCGCAAAGGATGAGCAGTTCTTC. This encodes CAWSLSAKDEQFF.

The chain has TRBV27 and TRBJ1-1, with TRBD1 identical over 8 bases. V dropped 3 bases and J dropped 1; count of bases not matched to a gene: 10. The CDR3 sequence is 17 residues long. From germline, CDR1 is MNHEY and CDR2 SMNVEV (reference sequence). CDR3 loop: CASSFGTGYGGNTEAFF. The CDR3 coding sequence is TGTGCCAGCAGTTTCGGGACAGGATATGGGGGGAACACTGAAGCTTTCTTT.

This chain connects TRBV27 to TRBJ2-7; 16 bases fit TRBD2. The CDR3 extends over 17 amino acids. J lost 4 bases, V lost 8 bases, and 11 bases had no gene match. Germline lookup yields CDR1 MNHEY and CDR2 SMNVEV (reference sequence). CDR3 nucleotide sequence: TGTGCCAGCCAGGGACTAGCGGGAGGGCCGATTATGTACGAGCAGTACTTC. Protein product: CASQGLAGGPIMYEQYF.

The V gene is TRBV29-1, the J gene TRBJ2-3; D perhaps matches TRBD2 (6 bases). V gave up 8 bases and J gave up 6 bases, with 18 bases separating them. Germline V gene sequence: CDR1 SQVTM, CDR2 ANQGSEA. The CDR3 totals 13 residues. The CDR3 protein is CSISGGLVDTQYF. Here the CDR3 DNA reads TGCAGCATCTCCGGGGGACTTGTTGATACGCAGTATTTT.

The chain employs TRBV29-1 and TRBJ2-7, with a tentative D call TRBD2 (5 bases). The CDR3 contains 13 residues. Germline V gene data show CDR1 as SQVTM and CDR2 as ANQGSEA. V shed 4 bases and J shed 0 bases, with 10 bases lying between them. The CDR3 sequence is CSVASGNSYEQYF. The CDR3 region has the DNA TGCAGCGTTGCGTCCGGGAACTCCTACGAGCAGTACTTC.

This chain connects TRBV5-4 to TRBJ1-2; TRBD1 is a possible D gene (5 bases). Looked up from germline, CDR1 is SGHNT and CDR2 is YYREEE (reference sequence). There are 13 residues in the CDR3. Trimming took off 1 base at V and 8 bases at J, with 12 bases between the two ends. The CDR3 loop reads CASSLRRDHGYTF. The CDR3 nucleotides are TGTGCCAGCAGCTTGCGCAGGGATCACGGCTACACCTTC.

This chain links TRBV19 with TRBJ1-1; D is undetermined. Trimming cost V 3 bases and J 4 bases, with 9 bases left between them. CDR1 and CDR2 (germline): LNHDA, SQIVND (reference sequence). The CDR3 loop spans 13 amino acids. CDR3 in DNA: TGTGCCAGTAGTATCGGGAGAGGCACTGAAGCTTTCTTT. This encodes CASSIGRGTEAFF.

About this clone itself: This same CDR3 is encoded by further DNA sequences in the sample. The V gene is TRBV5-1, the J gene TRBJ1-2; D is undetermined. The V and J ends lost 3 bases and 4 bases respectively, with 7 bases between them. This CDR3 contains 12 residues. Germline assignment: CDR1 SGHRS and CDR2 YFSETQ. The CDR3: CASSSGLYGYTF. DNA of the CDR3: TGCGCCAGCAGCTCAGGCCTCTATGGCTACACCTTC.

This clone has just a few counts. The chain recombines TRBV14 with TRBJ1-6; 8 bases are a match to TRBD1. In germline, CDR1 is SGHDN, CDR2 FVKESK. After removal of 1 base from V and 10 bases from J, the junction contained 0 bases not matched to a gene. This CDR3 is 13 amino acids long. Here the CDR3 reads CASSQAGGSPLHF. DNA for the CDR3: TGTGCCAGCAGCCAAGCAGGGGGCTCACCCCTCCACTTT.

The genes are TRBV18 and TRBJ1-5, with D unresolved. The CDR3 is made up of 15 amino acids. V shed 5 bases and J shed 0 bases, with 11 bases lying between them. Germline CDR1 reads KGHSH; CDR2 reads LQKENI. The CDR3 nucleotides are TGTGCCAGCTCAGAGGGCTACAATAGCAATCAGCCCCAGCATTTT. This codes for CASSEGYNSNQPQHF. Variable domain in full (rest from reference TRBV18 and TRBJ1-5): NAGVMQNPRHLVRRRGQEARLRCSPMKGHSHVYWYRQLPEEGLKFMVYLQKENIIDESGMPKERFSAEFPKEGPSILRIQQVVRGDSAAYFCASSEGYNSNQPQHFGDGTRLSIL.

The chain carries TRBV9 and TRBJ2-3; 7 nucleotides match TRBD2. The length of the CDR3 is 16 residues. Germline loops: CDR1 SGDLS, CDR2 YYNGEE. After removal of 6 bases from V and 4 bases from J, the junction contained 14 bases not matched to a gene. The DNA of the CDR3 is TGTGCCAGCACCGCGGGAGACAGTTGGCTGGCAGATACGCAGTATTTT. Protein sequence: CASTAGDSWLADTQYF.

The chain is built from TRBV2 and TRBJ1-5; D is unclear. The CDR3 is 13 amino acids. V gave up 1 base and J gave up 5 bases, with 6 bases separating them. Germline V gene sequence: CDR1 SNHLY, CDR2 FYNNEI. The CDR3 spells CASSEVADQPQHF. CDR3 bases: TGTGCCAGCAGTGAAGTGGCCGATCAGCCCCAGCATTTT.

The rearrangement links TRBV5-1 to TRBJ2-1; 7 positions agree with TRBD2. This CDR3 is 14 amino acids long. J gave up 5 bases and V 5 bases, and 7 bases lay outside the gene matches. Germline V lookup: CDR1 SGHRS, CDR2 YFSETQ. CDR3 sequence reads: CASRWGGAHNEQFF. The CDR3 DNA follows: TGCGCCAGCAGGTGGGGAGGGGCCCACAATGAGCAGTTCTTC.